The 20 T cell receptor beta chains given below trace back to one sample, sequenced in a study of shared clonotypes between healthy human individuals. Positively selected for CCR7, the CD45RO-negative cells used as naive CD8 cells excluded terminally differentiated effector memory CD45RA+ cells. Using immunoSEQ multiplex PCR, the repertoire was profiled, and TCRdb retains in-frame clones only, with some absent. The sample has some 2.1 million clones; 90% to 95% are singletons. Sequencing was done on a sample of naive CD8+ T cells from PBMCs. These receptors were taken from a man aged 18 to 30 in good health. Some clones in this sample may be carry-over from other donors' samples.

V is TRBV4-3 and J is TRBJ2-3; 9 bases map to TRBD2. Unmatched junction bases numbered 11, after V lost 0 bases and J lost 1 base. Germline assignment: CDR1 LGHNA and CDR2 YSLEER. This CDR3 region has 19 residues. DNA of the CDR3: TGCGCCAGCAGCCAAGATGTTGCGGGAGGGGAGTTAGGCACAGATACGCAGTATTTT. This gives the protein CASSQDVAGGELGTDTQYF.

This chain uses TRBV4-3 with TRBJ1-2; possibly TRBD1 for D (5 bases). Germline V gene data show CDR1 as LGHNA and CDR2 as YSLEER. The V gene lost 2 bases and the J gene lost 8 bases, with 18 bases spanning the gap. The length of the CDR3 is 15 residues. CDR3 protein: CASSQLTATDVGYTF. Written as DNA, the CDR3 is TGCGCCAGCAGCCAACTGACAGCCACCGACGTAGGCTACACCTTC.

This sequence joins TRBV27 and TRBJ2-1; D not resolved. CDR3 length: 16 amino acids. Germline V gene sequence: CDR1 MNHEY, CDR2 SMNVEV (reference sequence). The V and J ends lost 2 bases and 0 bases respectively, with 11 bases between them. CDR3 residues: CASSLGRQSSYNEQFF. The DNA of the CDR3 is TGTGCCAGCAGTTTAGGTCGACAAAGCTCCTACAATGAGCAGTTCTTC.

The genes are TRBV5-1 and TRBJ2-1; 7 bases match TRBD1. The germline V gene encodes CDR1 SGHRS and CDR2 YFSETQ. This CDR3 comprises 12 residues. The ends lost 5 bases at V and 4 bases at J; junction bases unmatched: 0. The CDR3 DNA reads TGCGCCAGCAGACAGGGGTACAATGAGCAGTTCTTC. Translating gives CASRQGYNEQFF.

Of note for this clone: The sample contains more than one DNA sequence encoding this CDR3. The rearrangement uses TRBV13 and TRBJ2-2, with D uncertain. The CDR3 spans 12 residues. The ends were cut back, 0 bases at V and 6 bases at J, with 2 bases in the middle. Germline V lookup: CDR1 PRHDT, CDR2 FYEKMQ (reference sequence). CDR3 amino acids: CASSLGPGELFF. The CDR3 nucleotides are TGTGCCAGCAGCTTAGGACCCGGGGAGCTGTTTTTT.

The count of this clone is one. The chain employs TRBV5-5 and TRBJ1-1; 8 bases fit TRBD1. In germline, CDR1 is SGHKS, CDR2 YYEKEE (reference sequence). The length of the CDR3 is 14 residues. V dropped 0 bases and J dropped 5; count of bases not matched to a gene: 3. This chain's CDR3 is CASSLDRGGTEAFF. In DNA form, the CDR3 reads TGTGCCAGCAGCTTGGACAGGGGGGGAACTGAAGCTTTCTTT.

The V call is TRBV5-1, the J call TRBJ1-1; possibly TRBD1 for D (5 bases). The germline V and J ends were trimmed by 0 bases and 7 bases, with 19 bases remaining between them. CDR1 SGHRS and CDR2 YFSETQ come from the germline V gene. The CDR3 contains 16 residues. The CDR3 nucleotides are TGCGCCAGCAGCTTGGGTGAAATTCAGGGTCGGGGTGAAGCTTTCTTT. It translates to CASSLGEIQGRGEAFF.

V gene TRBV19 combines with J gene TRBJ2-2; D gene unclear. Trimming shortened V by 8 bases and J by 4 bases, and 5 bases separated the two germline ends. This CDR3 is built from 11 residues. Germline CDR1 is LNHDA and CDR2 is SQIVND (reference sequence). Here the CDR3 DNA reads TGTGCCAGTGGGTTCACCGGGGAGCTGTTTTTT. Translated, it gives CASGFTGELFF.

In the case of this clone: The same CDR3 can be traced to other DNA sequences in this sample. This chain connects TRBV9 to TRBJ2-7; D gene ambiguous. This CDR3 has 13 residues. With 3 bases removed from V and 4 bases from J, the gap between germline ends came to 11 bases. Germline V gene data show CDR1 as SGDLS and CDR2 as YYNGEE. CDR3 residues: CASSAPTGYEQYF. The DNA for the CDR3 is TGTGCCAGCAGCGCCCCCACTGGGTACGAGCAGTACTTC.

J is TRBJ2-1 and V is TRBV4-2; perhaps TRBD2 as D (5 bases). The CDR3 contains 17 residues. Germline V gene data show CDR1 as LGHNA and CDR2 as YNFKEQ. V dropped 0 bases and J dropped 0 bases, with 12 bases sitting between them. The CDR3 protein is CASSQDHPGSSYNEQFF. CDR3 bases: TGTGCCAGCAGCCAAGATCACCCGGGGAGCTCCTACAATGAGCAGTTCTTC.

In the case of this clone: The same CDR3 can be traced to other DNA sequences in this sample. The chain is built from TRBV27 and TRBJ2-7; D is possibly TRBD1 or TRBD2 (5 bases each). This CDR3 has 14 residues. Trimming took off 5 bases at V and 0 bases at J, with 11 bases between the two ends. Germline V CDR1 and CDR2: MNHEY, SMNVEV (reference sequence). As DNA, the CDR3 is TGTGCCAGCAGTCCGGGACGGCACTCCTACGAGCAGTACTTC. Translated, it gives CASSPGRHSYEQYF.

This chain connects TRBV7-2 to TRBJ2-7; D not resolved. Trimming took off 4 bases at V and 0 bases at J, with 16 bases between the two ends. Germline CDR1 is SGHTA and CDR2 is FQGNSA. This CDR3 is built from 16 residues. The chain's CDR3 is CASSSRVAYSSYEQYF. CDR3 nucleotides: TGTGCCAGCAGCTCCCGGGTGGCATACAGCTCCTACGAGCAGTACTTC.

V and J are TRBV5-4 and TRBJ2-1, with D perhaps TRBD1 (6 bases). Germline V CDR1 and CDR2: SGHNT, YYREEE (reference sequence). Trimming left V 2 bases short and J 6 bases short, with 15 bases between. CDR3 length: 15 amino acids. This CDR3 reads CASSFYWGPINEQFF. The CDR3 DNA follows: TGTGCCAGCAGCTTCTACTGGGGGCCCATCAATGAGCAGTTCTTC.

The rearrangement links TRBV15 to TRBJ2-7, with 7 bases matching TRBD1. This CDR3 has 15 residues. The V and J ends lost 1 base and 5 bases, in that order; junction bases with no gene match: 8. Germline values: CDR1 LNHNV, CDR2 YYDKDF (reference sequence). The CDR3 coding sequence is TGTGCCACCAGCAGAGGCATAGGGGGCAGCGACGAGCAGTACTTC. Its protein product is CATSRGIGGSDEQYF.

This chain connects TRBV5-4 to TRBJ1-2, with TRBD1 as a possible D gene (5 bases). V dropped 0 bases and J dropped 8 bases, with 17 bases sitting between them. In germline, CDR1 is SGHNT, CDR2 YYREEE (reference sequence). The CDR3 has 15 residues. CDR3 protein: CASSLEPGGVRGYTF. In DNA, the CDR3 is TGTGCCAGCAGCTTGGAACCCGGGGGGGTGCGGGGCTACACCTTC.

This clone was seen a single time. The genes are TRBV29-1 and TRBJ2-7; 7 nucleotides match TRBD1. The CDR3 contains 16 residues. V shed 6 bases and J 3 bases; nucleotides not matched to a gene: 17. The germline V gene has CDR1 SQVTM and CDR2 ANQGSEA. The CDR3 reads CSVMRTGPQLYYEQYF. The CDR3 bases are TGCAGCGTCATGAGGACAGGTCCGCAACTCTACTACGAGCAGTACTTC.

This clone has a single count. The genes are TRBV19 and TRBJ1-5, with a weak D call TRBD1 (6 bases). The germline CDR1 and CDR2 sequences are LNHDA and SQIVND (reference sequence). The CDR3 loop spans 16 amino acids. With 0 bases removed from V and 5 bases from J, the gap between germline ends came to 14 bases. Here the CDR3 reads CASSIEYRDLDQPQHF. The CDR3 nucleotides read TGTGCCAGTAGTATAGAATACAGGGACCTGGATCAGCCCCAGCATTTT.

The chain joins TRBV28 to TRBJ2-1, with D possibly TRBD2 on 5 matching bases. The CDR3 is 14 amino acids. The V gene lost 3 bases and the J gene lost 4 bases, with 10 bases spanning the gap. Looked up from germline, CDR1 is MDHEN and CDR2 is SYDVKM. CDR3 DNA sequence: TGTGCCAGCAGTTTCGGTCGGGAATACAATGAGCAGTTCTTC. It encodes CASSFGREYNEQFF.

The rearrangement links TRBV19 to TRBJ2-2; 9 nucleotides match TRBD2. The trim removed 6 bases at V and 9 bases at J, leaving 2 bases unmatched. In germline, CDR1 is LNHDA, CDR2 SQIVND (reference sequence). CDR3 size: 12 residues. As DNA, the CDR3 is TGTGCCAGTAGGGGACTAGCTTGGGAGCTGTTTTTT. Its translation is CASRGLAWELFF.

The chain uses TRBV28 and TRBJ2-1; 12 bases are a match to TRBD2. Losses at the gene ends were 7 bases for V and 7 bases for J; bases not matched to a gene: 8. The CDR3 contains 15 residues. Germline CDR1 reads MDHEN; CDR2 reads SYDVKM. CDR3 sequence (DNA): TGTGCCAGCACCCTGGGACTAGCGGGCAGGAATGAGCAGTTCTTC. It specifies CASTLGLAGRNEQFF.